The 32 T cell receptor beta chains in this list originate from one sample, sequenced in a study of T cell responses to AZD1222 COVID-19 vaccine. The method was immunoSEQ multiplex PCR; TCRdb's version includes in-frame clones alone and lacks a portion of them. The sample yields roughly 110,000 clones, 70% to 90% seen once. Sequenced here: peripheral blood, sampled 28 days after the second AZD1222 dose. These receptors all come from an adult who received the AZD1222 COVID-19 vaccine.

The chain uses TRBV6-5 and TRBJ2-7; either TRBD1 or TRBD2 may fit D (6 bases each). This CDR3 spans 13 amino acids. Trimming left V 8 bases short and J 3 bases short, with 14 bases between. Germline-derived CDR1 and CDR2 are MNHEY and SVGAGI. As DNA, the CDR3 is TGTGCCAGCGCGCGGGACACTTACTACGAGCAGTACTTC. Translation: CASARDTYYEQYF.

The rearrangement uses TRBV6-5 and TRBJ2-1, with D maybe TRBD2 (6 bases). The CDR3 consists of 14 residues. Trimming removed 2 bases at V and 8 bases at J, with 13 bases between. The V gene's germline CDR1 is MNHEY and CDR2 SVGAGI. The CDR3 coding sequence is TGTGCCAGCAGTTACGCTCTAGCGTCGGATGAGCAGTTCTTC. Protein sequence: CASSYALASDEQFF.

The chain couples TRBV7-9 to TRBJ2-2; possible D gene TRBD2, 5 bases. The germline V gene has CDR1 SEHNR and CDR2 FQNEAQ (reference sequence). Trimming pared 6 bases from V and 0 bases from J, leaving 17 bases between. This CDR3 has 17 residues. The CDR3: CASSLFGDRPNTGELFF. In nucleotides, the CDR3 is TGTGCCAGCAGTCTATTCGGGGATAGACCGAACACCGGGGAGCTGTTTTTT.

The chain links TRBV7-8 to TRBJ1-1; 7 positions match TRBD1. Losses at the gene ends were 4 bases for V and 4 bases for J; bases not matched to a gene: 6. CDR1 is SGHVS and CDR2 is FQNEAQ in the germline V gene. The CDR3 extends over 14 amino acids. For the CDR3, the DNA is TGTGCCAGCAGCTCCCGGACAGGCCCCACTGAAGCTTTCTTT. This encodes CASSSRTGPTEAFF.

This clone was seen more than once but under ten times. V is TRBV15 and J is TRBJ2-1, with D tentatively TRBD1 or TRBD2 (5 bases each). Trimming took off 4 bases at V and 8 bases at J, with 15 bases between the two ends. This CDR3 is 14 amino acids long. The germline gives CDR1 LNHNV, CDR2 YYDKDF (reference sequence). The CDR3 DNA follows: TGTGCCACCAGCAAGAGCTCCGGGGCTCATGAGCAGTTCTTC. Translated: CATSKSSGAHEQFF.

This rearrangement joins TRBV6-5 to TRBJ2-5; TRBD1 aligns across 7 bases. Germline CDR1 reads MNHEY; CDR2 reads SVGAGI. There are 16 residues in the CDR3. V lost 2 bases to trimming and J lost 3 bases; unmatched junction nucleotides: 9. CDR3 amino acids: CASSYLTGSKEETQYF. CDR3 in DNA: TGTGCCAGCAGTTACCTGACAGGGTCGAAGGAAGAGACCCAGTACTTC.

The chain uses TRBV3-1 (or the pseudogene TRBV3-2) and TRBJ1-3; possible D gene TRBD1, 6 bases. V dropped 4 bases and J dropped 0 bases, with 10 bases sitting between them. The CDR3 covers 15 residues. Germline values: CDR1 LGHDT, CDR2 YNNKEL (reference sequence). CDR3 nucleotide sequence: TGTGCCAGCAGCCGACAGGTCCACTCTGGAAACACCATATATTTT. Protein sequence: CASSRQVHSGNTIYF.

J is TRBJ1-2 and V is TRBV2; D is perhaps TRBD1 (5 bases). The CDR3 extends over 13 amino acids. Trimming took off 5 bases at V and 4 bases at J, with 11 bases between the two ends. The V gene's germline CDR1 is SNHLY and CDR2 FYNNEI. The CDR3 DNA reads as TGTGCCAGCAGTACAGAGGGACCCTATGGCTACACCTTC. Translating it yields CASSTEGPYGYTF.

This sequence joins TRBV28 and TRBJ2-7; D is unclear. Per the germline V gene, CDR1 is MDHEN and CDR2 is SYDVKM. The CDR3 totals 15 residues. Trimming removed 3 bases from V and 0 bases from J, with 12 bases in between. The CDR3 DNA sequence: TGTGCCAGCAGTTTCCCCCCAGGCAGCTCCTACGAGCAGTACTTC. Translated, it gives CASSFPPGSSYEQYF.

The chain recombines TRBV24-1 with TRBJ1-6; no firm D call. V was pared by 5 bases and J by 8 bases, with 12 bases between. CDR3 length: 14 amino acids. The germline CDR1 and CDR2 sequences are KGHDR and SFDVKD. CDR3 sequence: CATSVSPGYSPLHF. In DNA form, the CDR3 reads TGTGCCACCAGTGTATCCCCAGGTTATTCACCCCTCCACTTT.

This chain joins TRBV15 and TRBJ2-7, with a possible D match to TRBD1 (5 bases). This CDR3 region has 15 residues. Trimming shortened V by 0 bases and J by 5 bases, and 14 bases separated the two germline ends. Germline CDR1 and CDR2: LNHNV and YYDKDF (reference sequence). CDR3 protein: CATSREASWGNEQYF. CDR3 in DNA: TGTGCCACCAGCAGAGAAGCGTCCTGGGGCAACGAGCAGTACTTC.

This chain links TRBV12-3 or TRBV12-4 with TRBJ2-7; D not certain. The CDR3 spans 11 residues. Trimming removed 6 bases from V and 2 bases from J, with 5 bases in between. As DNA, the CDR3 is TGTGCCAGCAGCCCTGCCTACGAGCAGTACTTC. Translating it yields CASSPAYEQYF.

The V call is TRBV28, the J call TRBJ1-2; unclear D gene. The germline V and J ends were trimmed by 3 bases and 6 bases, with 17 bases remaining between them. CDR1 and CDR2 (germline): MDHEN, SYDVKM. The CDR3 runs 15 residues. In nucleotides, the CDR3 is TGTGCCAGCAGTTTTGATCCGGGGTTAAGGGATGGCTACACCTTC. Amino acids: CASSFDPGLRDGYTF.

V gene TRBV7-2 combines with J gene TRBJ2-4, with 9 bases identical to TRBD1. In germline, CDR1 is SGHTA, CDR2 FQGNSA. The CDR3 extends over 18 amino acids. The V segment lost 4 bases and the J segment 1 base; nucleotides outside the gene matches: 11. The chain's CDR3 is CASSSPYTGGAAKNIQYF. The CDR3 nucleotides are TGTGCCAGCAGCTCTCCCTATACAGGGGGCGCGGCCAAAAACATTCAGTACTTC. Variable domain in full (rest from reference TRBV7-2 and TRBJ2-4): GAGVSQSPSNKVTEKGKDVELRCDPISGHTALYWYRQSLGQGLEFLIYFQGNSAPDKSGLPSDRFSAERTGGSVSTLTIQRTQQEDSAVYLCASSSPYTGGAAKNIQYFGAGTRLSVL.

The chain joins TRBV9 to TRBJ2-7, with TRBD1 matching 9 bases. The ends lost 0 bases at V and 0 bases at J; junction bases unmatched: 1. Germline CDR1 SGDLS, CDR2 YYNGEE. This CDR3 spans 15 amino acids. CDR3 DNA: TGTGCCAGCAGCGTAGGGACAGGGGTCTCCTACGAGCAGTACTTC. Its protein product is CASSVGTGVSYEQYF.

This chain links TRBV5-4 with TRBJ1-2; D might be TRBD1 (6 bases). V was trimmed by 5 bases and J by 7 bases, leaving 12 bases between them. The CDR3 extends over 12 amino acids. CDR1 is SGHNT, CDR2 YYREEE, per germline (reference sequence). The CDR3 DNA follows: TGTGCCAGCAGGTCTCAGGGGACTGGCTACACCTTC. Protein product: CASRSQGTGYTF. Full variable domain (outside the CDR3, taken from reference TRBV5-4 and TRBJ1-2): ETGVTQSPTHLIKTRGQQVTLRCSSQSGHNTVSWYQQALGQGPQFIFQYYREEENGRGNFPPRFSGLQFPNYSSELNVNALELDDSALYLCASRSQGTGYTFGSGTRLTVV.

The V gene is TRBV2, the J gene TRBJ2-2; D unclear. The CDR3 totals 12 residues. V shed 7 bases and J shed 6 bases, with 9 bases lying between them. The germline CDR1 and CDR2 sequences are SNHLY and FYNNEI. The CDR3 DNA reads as TGTGCCAGCAATCTTAGGGCCGGGGAGCTGTTTTTT. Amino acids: CASNLRAGELFF.

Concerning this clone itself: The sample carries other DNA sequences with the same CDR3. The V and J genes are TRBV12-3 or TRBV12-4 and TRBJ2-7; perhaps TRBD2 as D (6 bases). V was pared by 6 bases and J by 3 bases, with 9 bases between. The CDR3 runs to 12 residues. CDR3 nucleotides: TGTGCCAGCAGCTTCGGGGGCTACGAGCAGTACTTC. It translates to CASSFGGYEQYF.

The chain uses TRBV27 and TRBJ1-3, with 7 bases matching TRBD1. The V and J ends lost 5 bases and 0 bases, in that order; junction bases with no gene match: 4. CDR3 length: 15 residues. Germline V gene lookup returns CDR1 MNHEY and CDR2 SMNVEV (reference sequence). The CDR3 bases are TGTGCCAGCAGTCCCGGGACAGTCTCTGGAAACACCATATATTTT. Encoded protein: CASSPGTVSGNTIYF.

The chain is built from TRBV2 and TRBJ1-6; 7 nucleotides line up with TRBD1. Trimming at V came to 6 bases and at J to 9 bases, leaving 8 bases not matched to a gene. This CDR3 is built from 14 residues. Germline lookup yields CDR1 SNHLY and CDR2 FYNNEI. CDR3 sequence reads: CASRTAGGISPLHF. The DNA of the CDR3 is TGTGCCAGCAGAACTGCAGGGGGTATTTCACCCCTCCACTTT.

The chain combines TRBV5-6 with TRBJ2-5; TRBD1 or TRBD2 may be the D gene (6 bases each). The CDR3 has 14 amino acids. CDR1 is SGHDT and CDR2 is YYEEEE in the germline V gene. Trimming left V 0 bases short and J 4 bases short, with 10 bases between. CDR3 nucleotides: TGTGCCAGCAGCTTGGTCTCGGGGGCAGAGACCCAGTACTTC. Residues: CASSLVSGAETQYF.

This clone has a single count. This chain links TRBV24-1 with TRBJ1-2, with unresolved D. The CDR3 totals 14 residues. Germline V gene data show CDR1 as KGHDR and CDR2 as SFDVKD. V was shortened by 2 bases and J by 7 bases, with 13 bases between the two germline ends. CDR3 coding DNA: TGTGCCACCAGTGATTCGTTTCGGGGAGGTGGCTACACCTTC. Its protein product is CATSDSFRGGGYTF.

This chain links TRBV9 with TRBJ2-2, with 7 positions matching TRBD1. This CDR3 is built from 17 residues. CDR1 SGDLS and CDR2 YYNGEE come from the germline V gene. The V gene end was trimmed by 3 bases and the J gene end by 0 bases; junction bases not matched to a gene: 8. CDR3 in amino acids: CASSDSRDSSNTGELFF. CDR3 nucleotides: TGTGCCAGCAGCGATTCCCGGGACAGCTCGAACACCGGGGAGCTGTTTTTT.

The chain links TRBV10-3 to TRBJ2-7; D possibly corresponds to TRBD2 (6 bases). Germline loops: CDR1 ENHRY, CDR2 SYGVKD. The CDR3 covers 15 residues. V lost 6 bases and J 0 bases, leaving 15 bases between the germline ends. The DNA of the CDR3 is TGTGCCATCAGCACCCCAGCGGGTGTCTCCTACGAGCAGTACTTC. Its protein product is CAISTPAGVSYEQYF.

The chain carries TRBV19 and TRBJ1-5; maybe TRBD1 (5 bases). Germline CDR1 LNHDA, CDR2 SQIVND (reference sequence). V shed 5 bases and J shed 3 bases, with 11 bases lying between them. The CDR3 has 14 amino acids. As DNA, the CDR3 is TGTGCCAGTAGTGTTGGACACCTCAATCAGCCCCAGCATTTT. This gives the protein CASSVGHLNQPQHF.

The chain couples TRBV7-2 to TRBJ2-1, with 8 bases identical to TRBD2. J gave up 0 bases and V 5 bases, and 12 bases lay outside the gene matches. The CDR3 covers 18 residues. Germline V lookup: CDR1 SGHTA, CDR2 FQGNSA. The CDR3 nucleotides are TGTGCCAGCAGCCCTACCGCCCTGCGGGGGGTCTCCTACAATGAGCAGTTCTTC. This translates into CASSPTALRGVSYNEQFF.

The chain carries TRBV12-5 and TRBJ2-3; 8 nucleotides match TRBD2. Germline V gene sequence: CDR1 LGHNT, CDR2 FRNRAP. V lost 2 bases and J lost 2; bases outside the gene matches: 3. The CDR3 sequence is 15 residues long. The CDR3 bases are TGTGCTAGTGGTTTGTTAGCGGGGTACACAGATACGCAGTATTTT. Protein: CASGLLAGYTDTQYF.

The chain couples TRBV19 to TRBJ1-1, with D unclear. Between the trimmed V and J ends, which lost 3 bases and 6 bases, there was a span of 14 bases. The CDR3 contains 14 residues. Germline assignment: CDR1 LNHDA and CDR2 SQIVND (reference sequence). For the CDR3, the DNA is TGTGCCAGTAGTATGGACGGGGTTGCCCCTGAAGCTTTCTTT. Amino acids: CASSMDGVAPEAFF. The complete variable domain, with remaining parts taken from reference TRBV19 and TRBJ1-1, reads DGGITQSPKYLFRKEGQNVTLSCEQNLNHDAMYWYRQDPGQGLRLIYYSQIVNDFQKGDIAEGYSVSREKKESFPLTVTSAQKNPTAFYLCASSMDGVAPEAFFGQGTRLTVV.

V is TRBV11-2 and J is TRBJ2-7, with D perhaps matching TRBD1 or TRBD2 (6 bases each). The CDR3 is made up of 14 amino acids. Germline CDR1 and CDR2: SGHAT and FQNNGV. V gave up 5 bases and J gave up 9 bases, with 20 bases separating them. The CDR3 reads CASSPSGAQARQYF. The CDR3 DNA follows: TGTGCCAGCAGCCCGTCGGGGGCGCAAGCACGGCAGTACTTC.

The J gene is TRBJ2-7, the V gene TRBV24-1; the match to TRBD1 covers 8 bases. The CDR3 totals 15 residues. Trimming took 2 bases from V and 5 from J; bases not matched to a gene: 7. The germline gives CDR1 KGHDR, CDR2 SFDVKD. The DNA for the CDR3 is TGTGCCACCAGTGATTATGGGACAGGAGGGGACGAGCAGTACTTC. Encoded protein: CATSDYGTGGDEQYF.

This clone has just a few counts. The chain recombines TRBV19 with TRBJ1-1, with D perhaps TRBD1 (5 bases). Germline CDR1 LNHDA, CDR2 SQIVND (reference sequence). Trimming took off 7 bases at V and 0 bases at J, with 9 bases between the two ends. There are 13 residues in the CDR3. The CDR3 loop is CASTATVNTEAFF. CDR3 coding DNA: TGTGCCAGTACCGCGACAGTGAACACTGAAGCTTTCTTT. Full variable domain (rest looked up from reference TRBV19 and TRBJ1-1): DGGITQSPKYLFRKEGQNVTLSCEQNLNHDAMYWYRQDPGQGLRLIYYSQIVNDFQKGDIAEGYSVSREKKESFPLTVTSAQKNPTAFYLCASTATVNTEAFFGQGTRLTVV.

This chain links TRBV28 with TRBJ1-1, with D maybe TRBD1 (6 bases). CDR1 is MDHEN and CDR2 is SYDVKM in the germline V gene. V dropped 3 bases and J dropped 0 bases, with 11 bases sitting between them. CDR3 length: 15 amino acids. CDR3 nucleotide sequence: TGTGCCAGCAGTTTGACAGGAGTTATGAACACTGAAGCTTTCTTT. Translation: CASSLTGVMNTEAFF.